This is a list of T cell receptor beta chains from one sample in a study of Ad26.COV2.S vaccination and SARS-CoV-2 variants. TCRdb's copy holds only in-frame clones and misses some; the assay was immunoSEQ multiplex PCR. The sample has over 85,000 clones, roughly 80% seen once. The source was peripheral blood, collected after recovery from COVID-19. The receptors were sampled from a human donor who had recovered from COVID-19. The CDR3 runs from the conserved cysteine through the conserved F or W.

V: TRBV19
J: TRBJ2-2
CDR3: CASSNTGELFF

V: TRBV9
J: TRBJ1-5
CDR3: CASSVGAGLENQPQHF

V: TRBV5-5
J: TRBJ2-3
CDR3: CASSHGTGWRTDTQYF

V: TRBV9
J: TRBJ1-1
CDR3: CASSATGTEAFF

V: TRBV28
J: TRBJ2-7
CDR3: CASSPAGRHSSYEQYF

V: TRBV30
J: TRBJ1-1
CDR3: CACHRGNTEAFF

V: TRBV5-4
J: TRBJ2-5
CDR3: CASRGNQGGQETQYF

V: TRBV11-3
J: TRBJ2-3
CDR3: CASSSGVGGASDTQYF

V: TRBV6-5
J: TRBJ2-5
CDR3: CASRASGGGETQYF

V: TRBV28
J: TRBJ1-4
CDR3: CASRLGGANEKLFF

V: TRBV5-1
J: TRBJ1-1
CDR3: CASSLSRWTDTEAFF

V: TRBV3-1/TRBV3-2
J: TRBJ2-3
CDR3: CASSQGANTDTQYF

V: TRBV19
J: TRBJ1-3
CDR3: CASTSRVNSGNTIYF

V: TRBV5-6
J: TRBJ1-1
CDR3: CASSLDRGHLIQSFF

V: TRBV7-9
J: TRBJ1-6
CDR3: CASSFLGGLNSPLHF

V: TRBV2
J: TRBJ1-4
CDR3: CARGGKEKLFF

V: TRBV5-1
J: TRBJ1-5
CDR3: CASSLEPDQPQHF

V: TRBV4-3
J: TRBJ2-7
CDR3: CASSPLGRDFSEQYF

V: TRBV27
J: TRBJ1-6
CDR3: CASSLGQDNSPLHF

V: TRBV28
J: TRBJ1-2
CDR3: CASIKDRGYGYTF

V: TRBV2
J: TRBJ2-1
CDR3: CASSGLLAGGIYNEQFF

V: TRBV28
J: TRBJ1-1
CDR3: CASSFSGANTEAFF

V: TRBV5-1
J: TRBJ2-1
CDR3: CASSPRQGSYNEQFF

V: TRBV27
J: TRBJ1-2
CDR3: CASSSGWDSANYGYTF

V: TRBV7-9
J: TRBJ2-3
CDR3: CASSLTGGRDTQYF

V: TRBV18
J: TRBJ1-5
CDR3: CASSSVDREVGPQHF

V: TRBV30
J: TRBJ2-7
CDR3: CAAGGTGGYEQYF

V: TRBV5-3
J: TRBJ1-1
CDR3: CARSSLASNTEAFF

V: TRBV28
J: TRBJ1-3
CDR3: CASPPTAVVVSSGNTIYF

V: TRBV15
J: TRBJ1-2
CDR3: CATSLDRGGYGYTF

V: TRBV28
J: TRBJ2-2
CDR3: CASSQDRGRSGELFF

V: TRBV3-1/TRBV3-2
J: TRBJ2-3
CDR3: CASSQGVAGGGGGTDTQYF

V: TRBV28
J: TRBJ1-2
CDR3: CASSGARDLYGYTF

V: TRBV12-3/TRBV12-4
J: TRBJ1-5
CDR3: CASSLDRGQPQHF

V: TRBV16
J: TRBJ2-1
CDR3: CASSQGSGYYNEQFF

V: TRBV7-2
J: TRBJ1-6
CDR3: CASSFVPGGNSPLHF